This entry lists 16 T cell receptor beta chains sequenced from one sample in a study of tumor and adjacent non-tumor tissue in lung cancer. The library came from three nested PCR rounds adapted from ARM-PCR protocols. In TCRdb, the multiplex PCR reads were re-called with MiXCR into one record per CDR3 protein. The repertoire consists of 110,000 or so distinct CDR3 sequences, with 62% occurring once and the leading ten covering 15% to 20%. RNA was extracted from bulk tissue without any cell sorting. More than 3 cm separated this lung sample from the edge of the tumor. Sequences were obtained from distant non-tumor lung tissue. The receptors derive from a man between 60 and 70 years old with non-small cell lung cancer.

This clonotype was observed a few times. V gene TRBV9 combines with J gene TRBJ1-2; D might be TRBD1 (5 bases). Germline CDR1 and CDR2: SGDLS and YYNGEE. V was shortened by 4 bases and J by 1 base, with 11 bases between the two germline ends. This CDR3 has 14 residues. As DNA, the CDR3 is TGTGCCAGCAGCCGGGACGGCAATAACTATGGCTACACCTTC. Its translation is CASSRDGNNYGYTF.

In regard to this clonotype: One end of the junction fails to match germline, which may point to a read error. The rearrangement links TRBV6-5 to TRBJ2-2; D possibly corresponds to TRBD2 (6 bases). Germline CDR1 is MNHEY and CDR2 is SVGAGI. The CDR3 covers 17 residues. The CDR3 coding sequence is TGTGCCAGCAATTACTCGTATGGGGGGATCAACACCGGGGAGCTGTTTTTT. Protein: CASNYSYGGINTGELFF.

This clonotype showed up just a few times. A much larger clone is a single base away; this may be a read error. The chain combines TRBV6-5 with TRBJ1-2; 10 positions agree with TRBD1. Germline V gene data show CDR1 as MNHEY and CDR2 as SVGAGI. The CDR3 is 14 residues long. CDR3 protein: CASTYLTGGDGYTF. The CDR3 coding sequence is TGTGCCAGCACTTACTTGACAGGGGGCGATGGCTACACCTTC.

This chain uses TRBV20-1 with TRBJ2-3; D not certain. This CDR3 region has 15 residues. V was pared by 5 bases and J by 8 bases, with 23 bases between. Germline V gene sequence: CDR1 DFQATT, CDR2 SNEGSKA (reference sequence). CDR3 in amino acids: CSASQNGAGPGTQYF. Written as DNA, the CDR3 is TGCAGTGCTTCCCAAAACGGCGCCGGACCGGGTACGCAGTATTTT.

This rearrangement joins TRBV29-1 to TRBJ2-5; maybe TRBD1 (6 bases). There are 14 residues in the CDR3. V lost 7 bases and J 1 base, leaving 16 bases between the germline ends. Germline-derived CDR1 and CDR2 are SQVTM and ANQGSEA. The CDR3 DNA reads TGCAGCGCTGTCAGCGTGACAGGCCAAGAGACCCAGTACTTC. Translation gives CSAVSVTGQETQYF.

This clonotype was counted a single time. The junction and the germline gene differ at one end; a read error may be behind it. The chain links TRBV12-3 or TRBV12-4 to TRBJ2-5, with 10 bases matching TRBD1. This CDR3 region has 15 residues. This chain's CDR3 is CASSLGTGGLDRKYF. CDR3 bases: TGTGCCAGCAGTTTAGGGACAGGGGGACTAGATAGGAAGTATTTC.

This clonotype showed up just once. At one end, the junction sequence differs from germline, possibly due to a read error. The chain is built from TRBV6-2 or TRBV6-3 and TRBJ1-5, with D maybe TRBD1 (5 bases). This CDR3 spans 15 amino acids. Germline CDR1 reads MNHEY; CDR2 reads SVGEGT. Here the CDR3 reads CANSYGRGIRKPQHF. As DNA, the CDR3 is TGTGCCAACAGTTACGGTCGGGGCATAAGGAAGCCCCAGCATTTT.

This clonotype appeared many times. V gene TRBV5-1 combines with J gene TRBJ1-1; 9 nucleotides line up with TRBD1. V shed 0 bases and J 3 bases; nucleotides not matched to a gene: 3. CDR1 is SGHRS, CDR2 YFSETQ, per germline. This CDR3 region has 15 residues. DNA of the CDR3: TGCGCCAGCAGCTTGGGGACAGGGGTCGACACTGAAGCTTTCTTT. As protein: CASSLGTGVDTEAFF.

Notes on this clonotype: A much more abundant neighbour one base away suggests this may be a read error. The chain carries TRBV12-3 or TRBV12-4 and TRBJ1-1; D is uncertain. The CDR3 loop spans 14 amino acids. V lost 4 bases and J lost 11, with 20 bases in between. CDR3 residues: CASSSGSSASRAFF. The CDR3 nucleotides read TGTGCCAGCAGTTCGGGCAGTTCGGCCTCCAGGGCTTTCTTT.

Comment on this clonotype: Mismatch with germline at one junction end may stem from a read error. The rearrangement joins TRBV29-1 to TRBJ2-1; D is possibly TRBD2 (5 bases). The CDR3 sequence is 10 residues long. Germline-derived CDR1 and CDR2 are SQVTM and ANQGSEA. CDR3 bases: TGCAGCCGCGACTACAATGAGCAGCTCTTC. This encodes CSRDYNEQLF.

Only one count was recorded for this clonotype. A junction boundary mismatches the germline segment, possibly from a read error. The chain combines TRBV12-3 or TRBV12-4 with TRBJ2-2, with TRBD2 matching over 7 bases. The CDR3 has 16 amino acids. CDR3 loop: CASRMSSGVNTGDLFF. CDR3 coding DNA: TGTGCCAGCAGGATGAGCAGCGGGGTTAACACCGGGGATCTGTTTTTT.

As to this clonotype: The CDR3 does not end in the conserved phenylalanine or tryptophan, so this is likely a read error. No DNA is shown, since the ends of the CDR3 on it are uncertain; the CDR3 is the one TCRdb lists. V usage is TRBV11-2 and J usage is TRBJ2-5; the tabulated D call, TRBD2, remains unverified against the DNA. The CDR3 spans 16 amino acids, including both terminal residues. The germline CDR1 and CDR2 sequences are SGHAT and FQNNGV. The CDR3 sequence: CVSGPRTSGVGETPYY.

The chain has TRBV15 and TRBJ2-5; no clear D gene. The CDR3 covers 13 residues. Germline assignment: CDR1 LNHNV and CDR2 YYDKDF (reference sequence). Trimming pared 4 bases from V and 1 base from J, leaving 7 bases between. CDR3 region: CATSKLGQETQYF. CDR3 coding DNA: TGTGCCACCAGCAAGCTGGGCCAAGAGACCCAGTACTTC.

This clonotype was detected once. The V and J genes are TRBV21-1 and TRBJ2-7. TRBV21-1 has pseudogene status. The CDR3 covers 16 residues. The chain's CDR3 is CASSNNTEGSVYEQYF. The CDR3 DNA reads as TGTGCCAGCAGCAATAACACGGAAGGCTCAGTCTACGAGCAGTACTTC.

The V call is TRBV6-1, the J call TRBJ2-1; no definite D call. This CDR3 has 14 residues. V lost 5 bases and J 8 bases, leaving 16 bases between the germline ends. Per germline, CDR1 MNHNS and CDR2 SASEGT. This chain's CDR3 is CASSKEAVDDEQFF. CDR3 nucleotides: TGTGCCAGCAGTAAAGAGGCAGTCGACGATGAGCAGTTCTTC.

Comment on this clonotype: Since the CDR3 does not end with the conserved phenylalanine or tryptophan, this likely comes from a read error. This chain links TRBV11-2 with TRBJ2-5; the match to TRBD1 covers 7 bases. The CDR3 is made up of 15 amino acids. Germline V CDR1 and CDR2: SGHAT, FQNNGV. As DNA, the CDR3 is TGTGTCAGCAGCCTAGGACAGGCTAGCTATGAGACCCAGTACCTC. This encodes CVSSLGQASYETQYL.